Below, one T cell receptor beta chain is given with its context. Its antigen is unknown. This specimen belongs to a study of response to subunit inactivated influenza vaccine. One entry per CDR3 protein results from TCRdb running MiXCR on the RT-PCR reads. The profile shows 300,000 to 350,000 distinct CDR3 sequences, around 22% of them singletons. Regarding the study as a whole: Authors suggested few new T cells are recruited by each seasonal influenza vaccination.

Germline lookup yields CDR1 MDHEN and CDR2 SYDVKM. The CDR3 covers 13 residues. The germline V and J ends were trimmed by 6 bases and 12 bases, with 18 bases remaining between them. V is TRBV28 and J is TRBJ2-1; D might be TRBD2 (6 bases). The sequenced sample was PBMCs from blood, obtained 21 months after vaccination. The TCR comes from a man aged 50-75 years who received an inactivated influenza vaccine. The chain's CDR3 is CASSPPGGKGQFF. The CDR3 nucleotides read TGTGCCAGCAGCCCCCCCGGGGGAAAGGGGCAGTTCTTC.